This T cell receptor beta chain was captured by sequencing in a study of neurological immune-mediated disorders. The study's findings and limits: Private repertoires in all groups were suggested by the absence of shared CDR3 amino acid sequences among expanded clones across subjects. With the multiple sclerosis repertoire cluster, none of the clinical or MRI features showed an association.

Worth noting for this clonotype: Its target is unknown.

In TCRdb, the 5' RACE reads were re-called with MiXCR into one record per CDR3 protein. The sample has roughly 88,000 distinct CDR3 sequences, around 3.6% seen once. Looked up from germline, CDR1 is SGDLS and CDR2 is YYNGEE. Trimming at V came to 0 bases and at J to 4 bases, leaving 4 bases not matched to a gene. There are 15 residues in the CDR3. V gene TRBV9 combines with J gene TRBJ2-1; 7 nucleotides match TRBD1. The sequencing input was PBMCs. This clonotype originated in a woman aged 50 to 60 with multiple sclerosis. The CDR3 region is CASSVAGTAYNEQFF. The CDR3 DNA sequence: TGTGCCAGCAGCGTAGCCGGGACAGCATACAATGAGCAGTTCTTC.